Below are 10 T cell receptor beta chains sequenced from a single sample in a study of T cells in Graves' hyperthyroidism and ophthalmopathy. TCR beta CDR3 region amplification was performed from RNA transcripts. The TCR CDR3 first-round RT-PCR relied on the HTBI primer set. TCRdb processed the multiplex PCR reads anew with MiXCR; each CDR3 protein has one entry. The repertoire holds around 240,000 distinct CDR3 sequences, with approximately 14% as singletons. Input material: blood. The receptors come from a woman aged 40 to 50 with Graves' hyperthyroidism that later progressed to Graves' ophthalmopathy.

In this sample, this clonotype turned up many times. V is TRBV20-1 and J is TRBJ1-1; D is ambiguous. The CDR3 has 14 residues. Deletions cut 3 bases from V and 0 bases from J, with 11 bases between. Germline V gene sequence: CDR1 DFQATT, CDR2 SNEGSKA (reference sequence). The CDR3 protein is CSASYWRVNTEAFF. The CDR3 nucleotides are TGCAGTGCTAGTTATTGGCGGGTGAACACTGAAGCTTTCTTT.

A few counts support this clonotype. The V call is TRBV5-1, the J call TRBJ1-5; D unclear. V lost 0 bases and J 4 bases, leaving 5 bases between the germline ends. CDR1 is SGHRS, CDR2 YFSETQ, per germline. The CDR3 sequence is 13 residues long. This CDR3 reads CASSLVPNQPQHF. In DNA form, the CDR3 reads TGCGCCAGCAGCTTGGTTCCAAATCAGCCCCAGCATTTT.

This clonotype appeared many times. The chain uses TRBV28 and TRBJ2-4; TRBD1 matches 7 bases. The germline V gene has CDR1 MDHEN and CDR2 SYDVKM. The CDR3 covers 15 residues. V was clipped by 5 bases and J by 1 base; unmatched bases: 5. CDR3 bases: TGTGCCAGCAGTCAAGGACAGGTGGCCAAAAACATTCAGTACTTC. Amino acid sequence: CASSQGQVAKNIQYF.

V and J are TRBV10-3 and TRBJ2-7, with 9 nucleotides matching TRBD2. This CDR3 is 16 amino acids long. The junction had 13 bases not matched to a gene; V was cut back by 6 bases and J by 4 bases. Germline values: CDR1 ENHRY, CDR2 SYGVKD. The CDR3 here is CAIRRGFAGGQYEQYF. The DNA for the CDR3 is TGTGCCATCAGGAGGGGGTTTGCGGGAGGGCAATACGAGCAGTACTTC.

The sample holds many counts of this clonotype. This chain connects TRBV28 to TRBJ2-1; no clear D. The CDR3 contains 13 residues. Trimming left V 6 bases short and J 2 bases short, with 8 bases between. CDR1 is MDHEN and CDR2 is SYDVKM in the germline V gene. CDR3 sequence reads: CASRAGTYNEQFF. CDR3 DNA: TGTGCCAGCAGGGCTGGGACCTACAATGAGCAGTTCTTC. Full variable domain (remainder filled in from reference TRBV28 and TRBJ2-1): DVKVTQSSRYLVKRTGEKVFLECVQDMDHENMFWYRQDPGLGLRLIYFSYDVKMKEKGDIPEGYSVSREKKERFSLILESASTNQTSMYLCASRAGTYNEQFFGPGTRLTVL.

In this sample, this clonotype turned up many times. The chain links TRBV6-2 or TRBV6-3 to TRBJ2-7; no clear D gene. CDR1 is MNHEY and CDR2 is SVGEGT in the germline V gene. The ends were cut back, 8 bases at V and 4 bases at J, with 15 bases in the middle. The CDR3 is made up of 13 amino acids. The CDR3 spells CASWDTHSYEQYF. CDR3 bases: TGTGCCAGCTGGGATACCCACAGTTACGAGCAGTACTTC.

This clonotype was observed many times. This rearrangement joins TRBV28 to TRBJ2-7, with D possibly TRBD2 on 5 matching bases. V lost 6 bases and J 3 bases, leaving 18 bases between the germline ends. Germline-derived CDR1 and CDR2 are MDHEN and SYDVKM. The CDR3 has 15 residues. CDR3 nucleotide sequence: TGTGCCAGCAGACCAATAATAGAGGGATACTACGAGCAGTACTTC. Translated, it gives CASRPIIEGYYEQYF.

Many counts were recorded for this clonotype. This chain joins TRBV6-2 or TRBV6-3 and TRBJ2-1; 8 bases are a match to TRBD2. The CDR3 is made up of 14 amino acids. V shed 6 bases, J shed 6 bases, and the junction held 7 bases outside the gene matches. The germline gives CDR1 MNHEY, CDR2 SVGEGT. CDR3 in DNA: TGTGCCAGCAGGAGCGGGAGCATTGTCAATGAGCAGTTCTTC. Its protein product is CASRSGSIVNEQFF.

This chain joins TRBV6-5 and TRBJ1-4; 7 positions match TRBD1. V shed 2 bases and J 8 bases; nucleotides not matched to a gene: 17. The CDR3 is 18 residues long. Germline CDR1 and CDR2: MNHEY and SVGAGI. The CDR3 sequence: CASSYGYTGATAGEKLFF. The CDR3 region has the DNA TGTGCCAGCAGTTACGGCTACACAGGGGCCACCGCGGGAGAAAAACTGTTTTTT.

This chain joins TRBV12-3 or TRBV12-4 and TRBJ1-2; D is uncertain. The CDR3 covers 14 residues. The V gene lost 5 bases and the J gene lost 4 bases, with 14 bases spanning the gap. As DNA, the CDR3 is TGTGCCAGCAGTCCCCGCGGGCGAGGCTATGGCTACACCTTC. This sequence encodes CASSPRGRGYGYTF.